Listed below are T cell receptor beta chains from one sample, sequenced in a study of human T cells and chemical hapten exposure. TCRdb independently ran MiXCR on the RACE reads; one entry per CDR3 protein. In the table there are about 99,000 distinct CDR3 sequences, over 10% of which are singletons. The specimen comprised whole blood, sampled in connection with sensitization to the hapten diphenylcyclopropenone (DPC). Source of these receptors: a woman aged 40 to 50 with alopecia areata. Some clones in this sample may be carry-over from other donors' samples. Both conserved end residues are part of each CDR3. The D gene is left open where the match is weak. Clone size appears in some rows only: once, few, many, or a class for an expanded clone.

j_gene | v_gene | d_gene | abundance | CDR3nt | CDR3aa
TRBJ2-2 | TRBV20-1 | - | - | TGCAGTGCTAGGGCGGCCTTGAACACCGGGGAGCTGTTTTTT | CSARAALNTGELFF
TRBJ2-1 | TRBV12-3/TRBV12-4 | TRBD1 | few | TGTGCCAGCAGGGGACAGGGCTACAATGAGCAGTTCTTC | CASRGQGYNEQFF
TRBJ2-1 | TRBV6-5 | - | - | TGTGCCAGCAGTTACCTGGCGGAGCAGTTCTTC | CASSYLAEQFF
TRBJ2-3 | TRBV5-5 | TRBD1 | few | TGTGCCAGCAGCTTGGGGCCGGGACAGAGCACAGATACGCAGTATTTT | CASSLGPGQSTDTQYF
TRBJ2-4 | TRBV12-3/TRBV12-4 | TRBD2 | few | TGTGCCAGCAGTCCAGGACTAGCGGGTGAATACTTC | CASSPGLAGEYF
TRBJ2-3 | TRBV6-4 | - | many | TGTGCCAGCAGTGAAGGCGGATCCACAGATACGCAGTATTTT | CASSEGGSTDTQYF
TRBJ1-5 | TRBV10-2 | - | - | TGCGCCAGCAGTGAGTCGGGGACCCTCAATCAGCCCCAGCATTTT | CASSESGTLNQPQHF
TRBJ2-1 | TRBV5-1 | TRBD2 | - | TGCGCCAGCACCCTAGCGGGAGTAAAAATGGAGCAGTTCTTC | CASTLAGVKMEQFF
TRBJ1-1 | TRBV12-3/TRBV12-4 | - | few | TGTGCCAGCAGTTTATACCGCGCTGAAGCTTTCTTT | CASSLYRAEAFF
TRBJ1-5 | TRBV12-5 | - | - | TGTGCTAGTGGTTCGGGCCGGGACACTAGCAATCAGCCCCAGCATTTT | CASGSGRDTSNQPQHF
TRBJ1-3 | TRBV20-1 | - | many | TGCAGTGACGTGCTAGGCTCCTGGAACACCATATATTTT | CSDVLGSWNTIYF
TRBJ2-7 | TRBV12-3/TRBV12-4 | TRBD1 | few | TGTGCCAGCAGTTTATACCCGGGACAGAAACGCTCCTACGAGCAGTACTTC | CASSLYPGQKRSYEQYF
TRBJ2-7 | TRBV4-3 | - | many | TGCGCCAGCAGCCAAGTTTCAGCCTCCTACGAGCAGTACTTC | CASSQVSASYEQYF
TRBJ2-3 | TRBV4-3 | - | few | TGCGCCAGCAGCCAAGCACCGGGACCAGGGTTCACAGATACGCAGTATTTT | CASSQAPGPGFTDTQYF
TRBJ2-2 | TRBV11-2 | TRBD1 | many | TGTGCCAGCAGCCGGGACAGGGGCCGGGAGCTGTTTTTT | CASSRDRGRELFF
TRBJ2-7 | TRBV5-4 | - | many | TGTGCCAGCAGCTTGGGGCAGGGTGGGTCCTACGAGCAGTACTTC | CASSLGQGGSYEQYF
TRBJ1-5 | TRBV28 | - | - | TGTGCCAGCAGTCCGGGGGATAGCAATCAGCCCCAGCATTTT | CASSPGDSNQPQHF
TRBJ2-7 | TRBV28 | - | - | TGTGCCAGCAGTGGACCGGGTCACTCCTACGAGCAGTACTTC | CASSGPGHSYEQYF
TRBJ1-1 | TRBV3-1 | TRBD1 | - | TGTGCCAGCAGCCAGACAGGGGGAGAAACTGAAGCTTTCTTT | CASSQTGGETEAFF
TRBJ2-1 | TRBV20-1 | - | many | TGCAGTGCTACCACCTACAATGAGCAGTTCTTC | CSATTYNEQFF
TRBJ1-2 | TRBV5-1 | TRBD1 | many | TGCGCCAGCAGCGCGGGACAGCGATCTAACTATGGCTACACCTTC | CASSAGQRSNYGYTF
TRBJ2-7 | TRBV21-1 | - | - | TGTGCCAGCAGCGATGGGACGGCCGGCTCCTACGAGCAGTACTTC | CASSDGTAGSYEQYF
TRBJ2-7 | TRBV7-9 | - | - | TGTGCCAGCAGCTTGGTGGGAACTTACGAGCAGTACTTC | CASSLVGTYEQYF
TRBJ2-7 | TRBV9 | - | few | TGTGCCAGCAGCCCCGAAGGGCTCGAGCAGTACTTC | CASSPEGLEQYF
TRBJ2-1 | TRBV28 | - | - | TGTGCCAGCAGAGCCCGACACCCCGGAAATGAGCAGTTCTTC | CASRARHPGNEQFF
TRBJ2-7 | TRBV4-1 | TRBD1 | - | TGCGCCAGCAGCCATCTCCCGGGACAGAGCTCCTACGAGCAGTACTTC | CASSHLPGQSSYEQYF
TRBJ2-6 | TRBV6-1 | TRBD1 | few | TGTGCCAGCAGTCCTAGGACAGGGGGCATGACTGGGGCCAACGTCCTGACTTTC | CASSPRTGGMTGANVLTF